The present T cell receptor (beta chain) was sequenced within a study of blood T cell repertoires in COVID-19. In the study overall: Spain, Italy and the United States supplied samples that represented acute and convalescent COVID-19.

TCRdb keeps only in-frame clones here, not all; method: immunoSEQ multiplex PCR. Of 300,000 or so clones in the sample, around 90% were seen once. With V trimmed by 5 bases and J by 8 bases, 6 bases remained unmatched. Germline CDR1 is SGHAT and CDR2 is FQNNGV. The CDR3 has 14 amino acids. The chain uses TRBV11-2 and TRBJ1-4; 9 nucleotides match TRBD1. The clonotype was recovered from a woman aged 30 to 39 with COVID-19, enrolled during active disease. The specimen sequenced was peripheral blood. The CDR3: CASSRQGEGEKLFF. Written as DNA, the CDR3 is TGTGCCAGCAGCCGACAGGGGGAGGGCGAAAAACTGTTTTTT.